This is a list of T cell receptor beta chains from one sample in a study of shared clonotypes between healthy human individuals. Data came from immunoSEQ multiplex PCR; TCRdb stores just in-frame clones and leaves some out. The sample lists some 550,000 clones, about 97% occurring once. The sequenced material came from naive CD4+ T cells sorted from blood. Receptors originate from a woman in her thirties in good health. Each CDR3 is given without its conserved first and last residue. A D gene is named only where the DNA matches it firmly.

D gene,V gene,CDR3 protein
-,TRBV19,ASISSGNTIY
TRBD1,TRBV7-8,ASSLGSGGFQPQH
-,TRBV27,ASSRSGSTDTQY
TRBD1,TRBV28,ASSRDRINQPQH
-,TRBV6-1,ASSEHLNTEAF
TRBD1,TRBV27,ASSSGTELRGYT
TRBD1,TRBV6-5,ASSYGQVYGYT
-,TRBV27,ASSLYQETQY
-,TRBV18,ASSPGTGLNEQF
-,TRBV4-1,ASSQPRQSDTQY
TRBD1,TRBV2,ASSGQGLSNQPQH
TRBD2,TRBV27,ASSRLAGSYEQY
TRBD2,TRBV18,ASSPGLAGRYEQY
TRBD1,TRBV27,ASSLFGTGASGANVLT
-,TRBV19,ASSIARYNEQF
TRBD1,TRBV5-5,ASSLAGRTGEY
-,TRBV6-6,ASSRTSPGANVLT
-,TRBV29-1,SSSAGSETQY
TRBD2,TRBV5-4,ASSQVSSGRVPGEQY
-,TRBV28,ASSFQGFQPQH
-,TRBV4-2,ASSTPNIGEKLF
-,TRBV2,ASSGNQGMGISPLH
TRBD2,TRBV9,ASSRGLAGGPGNNEQF
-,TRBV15,ATSLGLNNEQF
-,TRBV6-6,ASSYSGRTDTQY
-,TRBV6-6,ASSYTGSNEQF
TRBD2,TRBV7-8,ASSLARTSGELF